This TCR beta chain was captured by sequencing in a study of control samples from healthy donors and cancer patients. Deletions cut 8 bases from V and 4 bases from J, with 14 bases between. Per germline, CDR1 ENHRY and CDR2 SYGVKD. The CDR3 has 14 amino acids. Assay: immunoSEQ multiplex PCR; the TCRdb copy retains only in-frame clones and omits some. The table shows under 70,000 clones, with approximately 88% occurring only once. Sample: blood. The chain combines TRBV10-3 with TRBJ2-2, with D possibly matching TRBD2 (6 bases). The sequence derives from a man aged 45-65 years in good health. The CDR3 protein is CAIAREWSTGELFF. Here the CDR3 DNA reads TGTGCCATCGCACGGGAGTGGAGCACCGGGGAGCTGTTTTTT.